Sequencing of this TCR beta chain was carried out in a study of control samples from healthy donors and cancer patients. Some clones are missing from TCRdb's copy, which holds only in-frame ones; the method was immunoSEQ multiplex PCR. The repertoire holds 95,000 to 130,000 clones, with approximately 92% as singletons. The germline V gene has CDR1 MDHEN and CDR2 SYDVKM. The CDR3 is made up of 12 amino acids. V lost 4 bases and J lost 5, with 8 bases in between. V and J are TRBV28 and TRBJ1-2; D remains ambiguous. The specimen sequenced was PBMCs. The origin of this receptor is a woman in her fifties or sixties with colorectal cancer. The CDR3 protein is CASSSYGYGYTF. The CDR3 nucleotides read TGTGCCAGCAGTTCTTATGGGTATGGCTACACCTTC.